Each of the 11 T cell receptor beta chains below was sequenced from the same sample in a study of shared clonotypes between healthy human individuals. The naive CD8 fraction comprised CD45RO-negative cells positively selected for CCR7 and excluded terminally differentiated effector memory CD45RA+ cells. The data were produced by immunoSEQ multiplex PCR, yet TCRdb's version contains in-frame clones alone and is incomplete. The data hold about 2,100,000 clones, with about 92% observed a single time. The sample taken for sequencing was naive CD8+ T cells from PBMCs. The receptors stem from a man younger than 35 in good health. Some clones in this sample may be carry-over from other donors' samples.

The J gene is TRBJ2-2, the V gene TRBV9; either TRBD1 or TRBD2 may supply D (6 bases each). The CDR3 covers 17 residues. With 1 base removed from V and 0 bases from J, the gap between germline ends came to 13 bases. CDR1 is SGDLS and CDR2 is YYNGEE in the germline V gene. CDR3 region: CASSVRTEGANTGELFF. Here the CDR3 DNA reads TGTGCCAGCAGCGTAAGAACGGAGGGGGCGAACACCGGGGAGCTGTTTTTT.

The chain uses TRBV6-5 and TRBJ2-1, with D perhaps matching TRBD2 (6 bases). The CDR3 is made up of 13 amino acids. Trimming stripped 0 bases from V and 12 bases from J, with 12 bases between. Germline V gene lookup returns CDR1 MNHEY and CDR2 SVGAGI. The CDR3 is CASSYSAGPPQFF. CDR3 DNA sequence: TGTGCCAGCAGTTACTCAGCGGGCCCGCCGCAGTTCTTC.

This chain links TRBV27 with TRBJ2-7; weak D call: TRBD2 (5 bases). Germline CDR1 reads MNHEY; CDR2 reads SMNVEV (reference sequence). The CDR3 sequence is 14 residues long. Trimming removed 2 bases from V and 5 bases from J, with 13 bases in between. The DNA of the CDR3 is TGTGCCAGCAGTTTAGGCGGGTTCCAGAACGAGCAGTACTTC. This gives the protein CASSLGGFQNEQYF.

CDR3 amino acids: CATSRGLTGTEAFF. The CDR3 DNA is TGTGCCACCAGCAGGGGACTGACGGGAACTGAAGCTTTCTTT. The chain uses TRBV15 and TRBJ1-1, with TRBD1 as a possible D gene (5 bases). The CDR3 sequence is 14 residues long. Germline V gene lookup returns CDR1 LNHNV and CDR2 YYDKDF (reference sequence). V lost 3 bases to trimming and J lost 5 bases, with 13 bases between them.

V gene TRBV5-4 combines with J gene TRBJ2-7; the match to TRBD1 covers 8 bases. This CDR3 is built from 14 residues. The germline V gene has CDR1 SGHNT and CDR2 YYREEE (reference sequence). V lost 5 bases and J lost 6; bases outside the gene matches: 10. The CDR3 loop reads CASRNGQGALEQYF. DNA for the CDR3: TGTGCCAGCAGGAACGGACAGGGAGCCCTCGAGCAGTACTTC.

The chain combines TRBV5-6 with TRBJ2-1; maybe TRBD1 (6 bases). The germline CDR1 and CDR2 sequences are SGHDT and YYEEEE. The CDR3 has 18 amino acids. Trimming took 0 bases from V and 1 from J, leaving 17 bases between them. CDR3 coding DNA: TGTGCCAGCAGCTTGGGGGCACAGGGATTCGGGTCCTACAATGAGCAGTTCTTC. Protein sequence: CASSLGAQGFGSYNEQFF.

Turning to this clone: This sample includes further DNA sequences coding for the same CDR3. V is TRBV28 and J is TRBJ2-7, with D tentatively TRBD1 (6 bases). The CDR3 is 14 amino acids. From germline, CDR1 is MDHEN and CDR2 SYDVKM. V was trimmed by 1 base and J by 2 bases, leaving 9 bases between them. This CDR3 is CASSLSQGTYEQYF. CDR3 nucleotides: TGTGCCAGCAGTTTATCGCAGGGGACCTACGAGCAGTACTTC.

The rearrangement links TRBV5-1 to TRBJ2-7, with 7 bases matching TRBD1. J gave up 2 bases and V 3 bases, and 8 bases lay outside the gene matches. Per the germline V gene, CDR1 is SGHRS and CDR2 is YFSETQ. CDR3 length: 15 amino acids. DNA for the CDR3: TGCGCCAGCAGCTCATACACAGGGGAGACCTACGAGCAGTACTTC. The encoded protein is CASSSYTGETYEQYF. Using reference TRBV5-1 and TRBJ2-7 for the parts outside the CDR3, the full variable domain is KAGVTQTPRYLIKTRGQQVTLSCSPISGHRSVSWYQQTPGQGLQFLFEYFSETQRNKGNFPGRFSGRQFSNSRSEMNVSTLELGDSALYLCASSSYTGETYEQYFGPGTRLTVT.

V usage is TRBV11-2 and J usage is TRBJ2-2; 11 nucleotides line up with TRBD2. Per germline, CDR1 SGHAT and CDR2 FQNNGV. CDR3 length equals 15 residues. Trimming cost V 5 bases and J 6 bases; bases outside gene matches: 5. CDR3 coding DNA: TGTGCCAGCAGCATAGCGGGAGGGCGGGCCGGGGAGCTGTTTTTT. Its translation is CASSIAGGRAGELFF. The variable domain in full, with the rest retrieved from reference TRBV11-2 and TRBJ2-2, is EAGVAQSPRYKIIEKRQSVAFWCNPISGHATLYWYQQILGQGPKLLIQFQNNGVVDDSQLPKDRFSAERLKGVDSTLKIQPAKLEDSAVYLCASSIAGGRAGELFFGEGSRLTVL.

V and J are TRBV7-9 and TRBJ1-4, with D possibly matching TRBD1 (6 bases). Trimming shortened V by 1 base and J by 5 bases, and 17 bases separated the two germline ends. The germline V gene has CDR1 SEHNR and CDR2 FQNEAQ (reference sequence). This CDR3 is built from 17 residues. The CDR3 DNA reads as TGTGCCAGCAGCTTAGTGGACGTCACAGGGATAAATGAAAAACTGTTTTTT. This translates into CASSLVDVTGINEKLFF.

The chain joins TRBV5-8 to TRBJ2-2; D perhaps matches TRBD2 (6 bases). Looked up from germline, CDR1 is SGHTS and CDR2 is YDEGEE. This CDR3 has 14 amino acids. The germline V and J ends were trimmed by 2 bases and 1 base, with 6 bases remaining between them. The CDR3 is CASSFGGNTGELFF. The DNA of the CDR3 is TGTGCCAGCAGCTTCGGGGGGAACACCGGGGAGCTGTTTTTT.